These T cell receptor beta chains were read from a single sample in a study of control samples from healthy donors and cancer patients. Sequencing was performed with immunoSEQ multiplex PCR; in TCRdb, only in-frame clones are kept and a portion is missing. The sample consists of 100,000 to 150,000 clones, roughly 87% of them appearing once. Sequencing used blood. All receptors come from a man in his forties in good health. The CDR3 runs from the conserved cysteine through the conserved F or W. The D gene is left open where the match is weak. Expanded clones are given a class, and other clones once, few, many or no size at all.

14	NA	TRBV15	TRBJ1-4	NA	TGTGCCACCAGCAGAGACTTAGGGAATGAAAAACTGTTTTTT	CATSRDLGNEKLFF
13	NA	TRBV2	TRBJ1-3	NA	TGTGCCAGCAGCCAGCTCTCTGGAAACACCATATATTTT	CASSQLSGNTIYF
14	NA	TRBV6-5	TRBJ2-1	NA	TGTGCCACGGGACTTCCCGATACTTACAATGAGCAGTTCTTC	CATGLPDTYNEQFF
13	NA	TRBV7-7	TRBJ2-2	NA	TGTGCCAGCAGCCCGACCAGGACCGGGGAGCTGTTTTTT	CASSPTRTGELFF
15	TRBD1	TRBV11-2	TRBJ1-6	once	TGTGCCAGCAGCCAACAGGGGGCTTATAATTCACCCCTCCACTTT	CASSQQGAYNSPLHF
15	NA	TRBV7-8	TRBJ2-7	NA	TGTGCCAGCAGCTTAGTTTTAGCAGTACCCTACGAGCAGTACTTC	CASSLVLAVPYEQYF
16	NA	TRBV7-8	TRBJ1-5	NA	TGTGCCAGCAGCTTAGTTTCGGGTTTTGGCAATCAGCCCCAGCATTTT	CASSLVSGFGNQPQHF
16	NA	TRBV25-1	TRBJ1-4	NA	TGTGCCAGCAGTTACTCCATCGGACGGGTCGGGGAAAAACTGTTTTTT	CASSYSIGRVGEKLFF
14	NA	TRBV6-1	TRBJ1-1	NA	TGTGCCAGCAGTGATCCCCCTGGGGGCACTGAAGCTTTCTTT	CASSDPPGGTEAFF
14	TRBD1	TRBV2	TRBJ1-4	few	TGTGCCAGCAGTGAAGCGGGGACAGGGGAAAAACTGTTTTTT	CASSEAGTGEKLFF
12	NA	TRBV10-2	TRBJ2-3	once	TGCGCCAGCAAGGCCAGCACAGATACGCAGTATTTT	CASKASTDTQYF
13	NA	TRBV5-8	TRBJ1-1	NA	TGTGCCAGCAGCTTGGCTCACAACACTGAAGCTTTCTTT	CASSLAHNTEAFF
14	NA	TRBV10-2	TRBJ1-1	NA	TGCGCCAGCAGGCGAGGGCAGGAGAACACTGAAGCTTTCTTT	CASRRGQENTEAFF
12	NA	TRBV12-3/TRBV12-4	TRBJ1-1	NA	TGTGCCAGCAGTCCCCGGTACACTGAAGCTTTCTTT	CASSPRYTEAFF
17	TRBD1	TRBV19	TRBJ2-3	NA	TGTGCCAGTAGTGGACAGGGCATTCGTCTTGGCACAGATACGCAGTATTTT	CASSGQGIRLGTDTQYF
15	NA	TRBV4-2	TRBJ2-7	NA	TGTGCCAGCAGCCAAGCCCGTCGGGACGATGACGAGCAGTACTTC	CASSQARRDDDEQYF
14	NA	TRBV5-1	TRBJ2-2	NA	TGCGCCAGCAGCCAAGCACTCGACACCGGGGAGCTGTTTTTT	CASSQALDTGELFF
15	TRBD1	TRBV6-6	TRBJ1-2	NA	TGTGCCAGCAGTCAAGCGTCGGGACAGGGCTATGGCTACACCTTC	CASSQASGQGYGYTF
13	NA	TRBV5-4	TRBJ1-2	few	TGTGCCAGCAGCTTGGACAGTAACCTTGGCTACACCTTC	CASSLDSNLGYTF
15	NA	TRBV5-1	TRBJ1-2	NA	TGCGCCAGCAGCTTGGATGGGGGGGTAAACTATGGCTACACCTTC	CASSLDGGVNYGYTF
15	NA	TRBV4-3	TRBJ1-3	NA	TGCGCCAGCAGCCTCGGGACGGCCTCTGGAAACACCATATATTTT	CASSLGTASGNTIYF
15	NA	TRBV15	TRBJ2-3	NA	TGTGCCACCAGCAGAGGATGGCAGGGCGAAGATACGCAGTATTTT	CATSRGWQGEDTQYF
13	TRBD1	TRBV10-3	TRBJ1-4	NA	TGTGCCATCTCGGACAGGGGGGCTGAAAAACTGTTTTTT	CAISDRGAEKLFF
15	NA	TRBV19	TRBJ2-1	NA	TGTGCCAGTAGTATCGACAGGCAACACGGCAATGAGCAGTTCTTC	CASSIDRQHGNEQFF
15	NA	TRBV18	TRBJ1-5	NA	TGTGCCAGCTCACCAAATCAGGGTGGCAATCAGCCCCAGCATTTT	CASSPNQGGNQPQHF
17	TRBD2	TRBV19	TRBJ2-5	NA	TGTGCCAGTAGTATGGGTCGTGATAGCGGGGGCGGAGAGACCCAGTACTTC	CASSMGRDSGGGETQYF